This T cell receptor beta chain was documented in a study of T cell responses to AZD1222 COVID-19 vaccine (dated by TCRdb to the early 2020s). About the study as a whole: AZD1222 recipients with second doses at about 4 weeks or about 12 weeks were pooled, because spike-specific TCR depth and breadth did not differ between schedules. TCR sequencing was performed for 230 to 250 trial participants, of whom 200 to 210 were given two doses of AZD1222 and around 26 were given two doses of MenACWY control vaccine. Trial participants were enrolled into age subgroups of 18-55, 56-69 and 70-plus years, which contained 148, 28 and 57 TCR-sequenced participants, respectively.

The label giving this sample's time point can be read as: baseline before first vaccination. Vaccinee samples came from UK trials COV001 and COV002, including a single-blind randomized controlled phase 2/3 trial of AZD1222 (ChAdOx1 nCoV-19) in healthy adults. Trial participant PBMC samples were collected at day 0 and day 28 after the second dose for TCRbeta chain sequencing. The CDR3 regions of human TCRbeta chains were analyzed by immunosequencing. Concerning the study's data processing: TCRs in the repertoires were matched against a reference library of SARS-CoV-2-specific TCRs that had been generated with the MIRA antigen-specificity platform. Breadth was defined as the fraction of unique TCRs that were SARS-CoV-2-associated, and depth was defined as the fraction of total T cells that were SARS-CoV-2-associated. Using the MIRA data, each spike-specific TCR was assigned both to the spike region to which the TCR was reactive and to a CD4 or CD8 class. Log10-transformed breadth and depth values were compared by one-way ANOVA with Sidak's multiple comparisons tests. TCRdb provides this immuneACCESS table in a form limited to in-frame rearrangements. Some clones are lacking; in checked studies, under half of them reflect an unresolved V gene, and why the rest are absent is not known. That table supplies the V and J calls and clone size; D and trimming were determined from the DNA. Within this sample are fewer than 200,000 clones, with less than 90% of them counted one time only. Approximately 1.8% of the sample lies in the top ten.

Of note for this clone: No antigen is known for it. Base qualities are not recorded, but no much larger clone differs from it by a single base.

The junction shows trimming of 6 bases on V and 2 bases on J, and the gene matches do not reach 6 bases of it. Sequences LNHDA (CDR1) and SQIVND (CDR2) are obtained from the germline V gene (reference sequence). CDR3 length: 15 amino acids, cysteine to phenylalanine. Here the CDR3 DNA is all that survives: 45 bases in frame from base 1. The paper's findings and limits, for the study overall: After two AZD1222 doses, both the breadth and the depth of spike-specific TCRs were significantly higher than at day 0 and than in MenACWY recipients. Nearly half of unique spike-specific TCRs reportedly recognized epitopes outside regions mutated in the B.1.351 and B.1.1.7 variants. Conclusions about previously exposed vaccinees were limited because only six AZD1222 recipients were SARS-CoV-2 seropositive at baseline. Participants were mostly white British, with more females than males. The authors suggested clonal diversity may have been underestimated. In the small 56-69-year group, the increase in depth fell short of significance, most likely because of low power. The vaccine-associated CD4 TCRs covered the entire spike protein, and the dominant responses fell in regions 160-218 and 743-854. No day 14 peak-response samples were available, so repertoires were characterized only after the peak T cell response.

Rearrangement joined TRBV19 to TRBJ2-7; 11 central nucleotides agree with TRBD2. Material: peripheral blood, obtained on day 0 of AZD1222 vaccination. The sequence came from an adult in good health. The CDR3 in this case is CASSILAGDTYEQYF. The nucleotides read TGTGCCAGTAGCATACTAGCGGGAGACACCTACGAGCAGTACTTC.